A single TCR beta chain is shown here with its context. Its antigen remains unknown. The source of the sample is a study of B cell selection in AIRE deficiency. Overall study results and limits: About 30.6% of healthy-donor shared Treg TCRbeta sequences appeared in patient Tconv cells. Only about 10% of 3,500 to 4,500 shared Treg sequences were patient-specific; 31.6% healthy-specific.

CD4+CD127+ cells were sorted as the conventional CD4 T cells. The CDR3 is 14 amino acids. J gave up 1 base and V 5 bases, and 3 bases lay outside the gene matches. Germline V lookup: CDR1 SGHKS, CDR2 YYEKEE (reference sequence). Source study methods: Approximately 1.1x10^5 patient and 13.4x10^4 healthy donor in-frame TCRbeta sequences came from conventional T cells. TCRdb keeps only in-frame clones here, not all; method: immunoSEQ multiplex PCR. V, J and clone size derive from that table, while D and trimming were established from the DNA sequence. The repertoire consists of fewer than 30,000 clones, with roughly 95% occurring once and the leading ten covering approximately 0.21%.

The source is a human donor in good health. The chain uses TRBV5-5 and TRBJ1-1; 9 nucleotides line up with TRBD1. The sequencing sample was made of CD4+CD127+ conventional T cells sorted from PBMCs. Written as DNA, the CDR3 is TGTGCCAGCAGGTGGGACAGGGCGAACACTGAAGCTTTCTTT. This codes for CASRWDRANTEAFF.